The entry below describes one T cell receptor (beta chain). This sample was taken from a study of T cell changes during pregnancy in multiple sclerosis. Per the germline V gene, CDR1 is LNHDA and CDR2 is SQIVND (reference sequence). V was clipped by 1 base and J by 6 bases; unmatched bases: 5. This CDR3 has 14 residues. Clones were sequenced by immunoSEQ multiplex PCR, and TCRdb holds only the in-frame ones, with some missing. The data contain some 29,000 clones, around 92% of them singletons. The chain links TRBV19 to TRBJ2-7; 8 nucleotides line up with TRBD1. The sequenced sample was CD8+ T cells from peripheral blood mononuclear cells, obtained in the second trimester of pregnancy. The receptor was derived from a female donor in good health, enrolled as a control in a pregnancy study. This chain's CDR3 is CASSIVDRAVEQYF. The DNA of the CDR3 is TGTGCCAGTAGTATAGTGGACAGGGCAGTCGAGCAGTACTTC.